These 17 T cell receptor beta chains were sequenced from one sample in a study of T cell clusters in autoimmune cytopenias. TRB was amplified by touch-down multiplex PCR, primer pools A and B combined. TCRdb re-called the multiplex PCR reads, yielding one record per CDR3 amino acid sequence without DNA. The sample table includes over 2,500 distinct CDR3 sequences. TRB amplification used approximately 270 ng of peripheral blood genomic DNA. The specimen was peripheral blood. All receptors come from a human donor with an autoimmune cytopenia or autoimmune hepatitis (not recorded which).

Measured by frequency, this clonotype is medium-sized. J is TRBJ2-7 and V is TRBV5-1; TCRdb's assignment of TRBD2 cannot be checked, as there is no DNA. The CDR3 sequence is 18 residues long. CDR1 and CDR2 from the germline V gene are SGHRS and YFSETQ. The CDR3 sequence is CASSLEIRIAGGRYEQYF.

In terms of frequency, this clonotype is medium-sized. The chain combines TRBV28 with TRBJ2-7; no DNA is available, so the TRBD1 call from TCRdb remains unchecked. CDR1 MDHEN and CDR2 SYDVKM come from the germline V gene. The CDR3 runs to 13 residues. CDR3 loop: CASSRNRGYEQYF.

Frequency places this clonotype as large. The CDR3 protein is CSVRDGYEQYF. The chain has TRBV29-1 and TRBJ2-7; checking the TCRdb D call of TRBD1 is not possible without DNA. The V gene's germline CDR1 is SQVTM and CDR2 ANQGSEA. This CDR3 has 11 amino acids.

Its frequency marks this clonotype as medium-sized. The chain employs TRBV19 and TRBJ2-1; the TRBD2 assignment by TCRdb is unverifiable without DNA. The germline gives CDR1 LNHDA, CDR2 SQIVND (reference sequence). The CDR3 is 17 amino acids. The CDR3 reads CASSMLPPAGGNNEQFF.

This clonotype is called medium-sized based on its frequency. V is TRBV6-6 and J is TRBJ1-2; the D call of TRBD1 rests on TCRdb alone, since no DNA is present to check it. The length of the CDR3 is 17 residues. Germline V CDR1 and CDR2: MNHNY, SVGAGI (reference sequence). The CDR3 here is CASSYGFLGDRAYGYTF.

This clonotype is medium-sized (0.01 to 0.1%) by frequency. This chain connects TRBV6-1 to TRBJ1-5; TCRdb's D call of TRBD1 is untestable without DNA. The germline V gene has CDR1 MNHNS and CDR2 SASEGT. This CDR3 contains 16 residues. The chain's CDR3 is CASSFLLDTSNQPQHF.

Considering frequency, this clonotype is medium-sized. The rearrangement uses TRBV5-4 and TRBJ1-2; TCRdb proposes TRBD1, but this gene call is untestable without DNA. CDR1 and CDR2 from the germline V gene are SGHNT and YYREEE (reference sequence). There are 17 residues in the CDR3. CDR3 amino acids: CASSLASGQANRYGYTF.

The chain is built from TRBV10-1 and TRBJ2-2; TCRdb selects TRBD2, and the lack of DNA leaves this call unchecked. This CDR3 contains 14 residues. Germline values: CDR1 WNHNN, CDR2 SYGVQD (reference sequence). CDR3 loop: CASSESGYTGELFF.

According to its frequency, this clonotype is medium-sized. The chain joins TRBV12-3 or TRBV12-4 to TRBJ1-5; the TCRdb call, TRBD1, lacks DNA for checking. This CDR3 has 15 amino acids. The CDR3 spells CASSRGTDSNQPQHF.

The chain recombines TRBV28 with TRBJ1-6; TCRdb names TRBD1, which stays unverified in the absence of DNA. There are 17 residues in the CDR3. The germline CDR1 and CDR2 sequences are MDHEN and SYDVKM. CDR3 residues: CASSLSRRRQGVTPLHF.

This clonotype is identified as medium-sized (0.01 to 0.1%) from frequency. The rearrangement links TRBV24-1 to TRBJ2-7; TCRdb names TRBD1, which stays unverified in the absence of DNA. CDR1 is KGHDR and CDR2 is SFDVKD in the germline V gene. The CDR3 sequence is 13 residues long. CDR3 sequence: CATSPGQVNEQYF.

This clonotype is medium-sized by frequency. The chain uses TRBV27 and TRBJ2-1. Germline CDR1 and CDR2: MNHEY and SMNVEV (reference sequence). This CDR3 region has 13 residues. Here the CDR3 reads CASSFGTYNEQFF.

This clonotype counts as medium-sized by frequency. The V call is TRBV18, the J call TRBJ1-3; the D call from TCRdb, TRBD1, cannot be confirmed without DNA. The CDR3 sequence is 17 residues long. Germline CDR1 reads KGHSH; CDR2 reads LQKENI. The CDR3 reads CASSPVIGEGTGNTIYF.

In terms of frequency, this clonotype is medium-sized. CDR3 sequence reads: CAHRGDSLSGNTIYF. This rearrangement joins TRBV5-4 to TRBJ1-3; TCRdb proposes TRBD1, but this gene call is untestable without DNA. The CDR3 is 15 amino acids. Germline V CDR1 and CDR2: SGHNT, YYREEE (reference sequence).

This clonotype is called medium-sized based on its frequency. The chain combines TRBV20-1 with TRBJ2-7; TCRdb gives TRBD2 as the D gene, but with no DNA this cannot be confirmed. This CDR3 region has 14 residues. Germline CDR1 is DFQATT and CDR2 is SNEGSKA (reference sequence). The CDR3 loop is CSARAQGPSFEQYF.

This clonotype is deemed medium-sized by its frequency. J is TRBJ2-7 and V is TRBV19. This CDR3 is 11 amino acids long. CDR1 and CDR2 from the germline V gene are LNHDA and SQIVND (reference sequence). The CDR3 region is CASSMGSEQYF.

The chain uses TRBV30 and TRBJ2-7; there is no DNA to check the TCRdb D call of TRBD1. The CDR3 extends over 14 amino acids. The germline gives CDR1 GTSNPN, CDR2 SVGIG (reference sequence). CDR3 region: CAWSVPPGSYEQYF.